This TCR beta chain was sequenced in a study of blood T cell repertoires in COVID-19. Study-level information: Some COVID-19 samples were acute and others convalescent; all came from the United States, Italy and Spain. T cells, B-cell-depleted T cells, or PBMCs supplied cDNA or gDNA.

The ends were cut back, 5 bases at V and 5 bases at J, with 10 bases in the middle. The germline CDR1 and CDR2 sequences are SGHTA and FQGNSA. The CDR3 has 12 amino acids. The authors' processing: Nucleated cell number was recorded as an estimate derived from reference gene primer amplification. Assay: immunoSEQ multiplex PCR; the TCRdb copy retains only in-frame clones and omits some. Clone size and the V and J calls come from that table; the DNA yielded D and trimming. The data show approximately 150,000 clones, with about nine tenths seen just once and 1.6% held by the top ten. Sequenced sample: peripheral blood. The rearrangement links TRBV7-2 to TRBJ2-7; D might be TRBD1 (5 bases). The origin of this receptor is a woman between 45 and 65 years old with acute or convalescent COVID-19. DNA of the CDR3: TGTGCCAGCAGCCCCCTCAGGGACGAGCAGTACTTC. It encodes CASSPLRDEQYF.